Shown below are 14 T cell receptor beta chains from a single sample sequenced in a study of cytomegalovirus exposure and HLA in healthy donors. The PCR had 60 Vbeta and 13 Jbeta primers. Measured with immunoSEQ multiplex PCR; TCRdb has only the in-frame clones, and not every one. Among 120,000 or so clones listed, roughly three quarters were seen once. The source material was PBMCs. The receptors shown here come from a man aged 18 to 29 in good health and CMV-seronegative.

This clone was seen just once. The genes are TRBV5-8 and TRBJ2-3; 9 nucleotides align to TRBD1. The CDR3 sequence is 17 residues long. The V gene's germline CDR1 is SGHTS and CDR2 YDEGEE. J was trimmed by 3 bases and V by 0 bases; bases with no gene match: 8. In DNA form, the CDR3 reads TGTGCCAGCAGCTTGGCCTCTCCGGGACAGGGAACAGATACGCAGTATTTT. As protein: CASSLASPGQGTDTQYF. Full variable domain (rest looked up from reference TRBV5-8 and TRBJ2-3): EAGVTQSPTHLIKTRGQQATLRCSPISGHTSVYWYQQALGLGLQFLLWYDEGEERNRGNFPPRFSGRQFPNYSSELNVNALELEDSALYLCASSLASPGQGTDTQYFGPGTRLTVL.

The chain combines TRBV18 with TRBJ2-7; 13 bases line up with TRBD2. CDR3 length: 14 residues. Losses at the gene ends were 3 bases for V and 5 bases for J; bases not matched to a gene: 1. Germline loops: CDR1 KGHSH, CDR2 LQKENI. DNA for the CDR3: TGTGCCAGCTCACCGGGACTAGCGGGAAACGAGCAGTACTTC. Residues: CASSPGLAGNEQYF. The full variable domain, rest sourced from reference TRBV18 and TRBJ2-7, is NAGVMQNPRHLVRRRGQEARLRCSPMKGHSHVYWYRQLPEEGLKFMVYLQKENIIDESGMPKERFSAEFPKEGPSILRIQQVVRGDSAAYFCASSPGLAGNEQYFGPGTRLTVT.

This chain joins TRBV4-3 and TRBJ2-1, with 15 bases identical to TRBD2. V dropped 0 bases and J dropped 12; count of bases not matched to a gene: 15. CDR3 length equals 19 residues. In germline, CDR1 is LGHNA, CDR2 YSLEER. In DNA form, the CDR3 reads TGCGCCAGCAGCCAAGAACATGCCGAGGGACTAGCGGGAGGAGATCGGCAGTTCTTC. Translation: CASSQEHAEGLAGGDRQFF.

The V gene is TRBV6-5, the J gene TRBJ1-1, with 7 positions matching TRBD1. This CDR3 is 13 amino acids long. From germline, CDR1 is MNHEY and CDR2 SVGAGI. The J segment lost 4 bases and the V segment lost 6 bases, leaving 5 bases of the junction unmatched. The CDR3 DNA follows: TGTGCCAGCAGACAGGGGAGTTCCACTGAAGCTTTCTTT. Protein: CASRQGSSTEAFF.

The CDR3 is CASSADLRDRGRSYEQYF. DNA of the CDR3: TGTGCCAGCAGTGCCGACCTCCGGGACAGGGGGCGTAGCTACGAGCAGTACTTC. The V and J genes are TRBV28 and TRBJ2-7; the match to TRBD1 covers 12 bases. Germline V CDR1 and CDR2: MDHEN, SYDVKM. The CDR3 is 18 amino acids. With V trimmed by 5 bases and J by 3 bases, 14 bases remained unmatched.

The chain joins TRBV19 to TRBJ2-3; TRBD1 agrees at 7 bases. The CDR3 has 13 residues. In germline, CDR1 is LNHDA, CDR2 SQIVND (reference sequence). The V gene end was trimmed by 5 bases and the J gene end by 2 bases; junction bases not matched to a gene: 1. The CDR3 reads CASSDRATDTQYF. The CDR3 nucleotides read TGTGCCAGTAGTGACAGGGCCACAGATACGCAGTATTTT.

The chain carries TRBV29-1 and TRBJ2-6, with D unclear. Germline lookup yields CDR1 SQVTM and CDR2 ANQGSEA. The V gene lost 2 bases and the J gene lost 2 bases, with 7 bases spanning the gap. The CDR3 contains 14 residues. CDR3 DNA sequence: TGCAGCGTTGAATCAGTTCCTGGGGCCAACGTCCTGACTTTC. Translation gives CSVESVPGANVLTF.

This clone was detected once. The chain carries TRBV11-1 and TRBJ2-1; 7 nucleotides align to TRBD1. Germline CDR1 is SGHAT and CDR2 is FQDESV (reference sequence). J gave up 5 bases and V 7 bases, and 11 bases lay outside the gene matches. The CDR3 sequence is 15 residues long. CDR3 sequence: CASTSLRQGNNEQFF. DNA of the CDR3: TGTGCCAGCACCAGCCTGAGACAGGGAAACAATGAGCAGTTCTTC.

This clone showed up just once. This sequence joins TRBV27 and TRBJ2-1; tentative D call: TRBD2 (5 bases). The CDR3 spans 15 residues. Germline values: CDR1 MNHEY, CDR2 SMNVEV (reference sequence). Trimming removed 6 bases from V and 5 bases from J, with 17 bases in between. CDR3 DNA: TGTGCCAGCAGACACCGGGATCTCAAAAACAATGAGCAGTTCTTC. This translates into CASRHRDLKNNEQFF.

This clone was recorded once. The gene calls are TRBV9 and TRBJ2-1; the match to TRBD2 covers 7 bases. Germline values: CDR1 SGDLS, CDR2 YYNGEE. This CDR3 region has 12 residues. The V and J ends lost 2 bases and 7 bases, in that order; junction bases with no gene match: 0. The CDR3 sequence is CASSVGLNEQFF. The DNA for the CDR3 is TGTGCCAGCAGCGTGGGACTAAATGAGCAGTTCTTC.

V gene TRBV28 combines with J gene TRBJ2-2; 7 nucleotides agree with TRBD2. With V trimmed by 6 bases and J by 6 bases, 13 bases remained unmatched. The CDR3 is made up of 16 amino acids. The V gene's germline CDR1 is MDHEN and CDR2 SYDVKM. The CDR3 DNA follows: TGTGCCAGCAGCACGGGGGGATGGCGAGGCCCCGGGGAGCTGTTTTTT. This encodes CASSTGGWRGPGELFF.

This clone was counted a few times. V usage is TRBV29-1 and J usage is TRBJ2-7, with D possibly TRBD2 on 5 matching bases. CDR1 and CDR2 from the germline V gene are SQVTM and ANQGSEA. With 6 bases removed from V and 2 bases from J, the gap between germline ends came to 14 bases. The CDR3 has 13 amino acids. Here the CDR3 DNA reads TGCAGCGTAGGCCGGGATCCTCCCTACGAGCAGTACTTC. Amino acids: CSVGRDPPYEQYF.

The V gene is TRBV29-1, the J gene TRBJ2-1; D may be TRBD2 (5 bases). The CDR3 sequence is 15 residues long. V was cut by 4 bases and J by 0 bases, with 13 bases left in between. From germline, CDR1 is SQVTM and CDR2 ANQGSEA. CDR3 in amino acids: CSVGGGPHSYNEQFF. The CDR3 DNA is TGCAGCGTTGGTGGCGGGCCTCACTCCTACAATGAGCAGTTCTTC.

This chain connects TRBV27 to TRBJ2-5, with TRBD2 as a possible D gene (6 bases). Matching the DNA end better, TRBJ2-7 makes the J call doubtful. CDR1 is MNHEY, CDR2 SMNVEV, per germline (reference sequence). CDR3 length equals 14 residues. CDR3 nucleotides: TGTGCCAGCAGTCCCGGCGGGGATACCTACGAGCAGTACTTC. Residues: CASSPGGDTYEQYF.